This TCR beta chain was recovered during a study of identical twins. MiXCR was run by TCRdb on the 5' RACE reads, yielding one entry per CDR3 protein. The sample contains roughly 470,000 distinct CDR3 sequences, roughly an eighth of which appear only once. The CDR3 spans 15 residues. V was clipped by 0 bases and J by 4 bases; unmatched bases: 5. Germline values: CDR1 DFQATT, CDR2 SNEGSKA (reference sequence). The study, taken as a whole, reports: Insertions were reduced in abundant cord blood beta clonotypes but not in memory repertoires.

Concerning this clonotype itself: The target antigen is unknown.

These data were also reused for a study on yellow fever vaccine responses in identical twins. According to that study: Twins' T cell vaccine responses reportedly looked partly convergent, partly personalized.

Sequenced: CD4+ T cells sorted from blood. The TCR comes from a woman younger than 30 in good health. The chain uses TRBV20-1 and TRBJ2-1; TRBD2 aligns across 8 bases. CDR3 bases: TGCAGTGCTAGAGATACAGGACTAGCTTACAATGAGCAGTTCTTC. Protein product: CSARDTGLAYNEQFF.